These 18 T cell receptor beta chains originate from one sample sequenced in a study of regulatory T cells in long-lasting Graves disease. CDR3-region Arm-PCR and iRepertoire HTBI primers produced the TCR beta libraries. TCRdb called the multiplex PCR reads again in MiXCR, with one record for every CDR3 protein. Here the sample spans some 330,000 distinct CDR3 sequences, roughly 20% being singletons. As for time point: persistent/refractory GD, antithyroid drugs over 5 years with positive TRAb. With RNA extracted from PBMCs as input, the TCR library was made. The sample was peripheral blood mononuclear cells (PBMCs), taken when the disease was refractory, from a patient treated with antithyroid drugs. The source of these receptors is a middle-aged woman with Graves disease.

This clonotype was seen more than once but under ten times. V usage is TRBV7-3 and J usage is TRBJ2-7; 10 positions match TRBD2. The V segment lost 6 bases and the J segment 9 bases; nucleotides outside the gene matches: 8. The CDR3 loop spans 13 amino acids. CDR1 is SGHTA and CDR2 is FQGTGA in the germline V gene. CDR3 DNA: TGTGCCAGCAGTTTTAAGACTAGCGGGCGGCAGTACTTC. As protein: CASSFKTSGRQYF. The full variable domain, completed using reference TRBV7-3 and TRBJ2-7, is GAGVSQTPSNKVTEKGKYVELRCDPISGHTALYWYRQSLGQGPEFLIYFQGTGAADDSGLPNDRFFAVRPEGSVSTLKIQRTERGDSAVYLCASSFKTSGRQYFGPGTRLTVT.

The V and J genes are TRBV7-9 and TRBJ2-2; 8 bases agree with TRBD2. Losses at the gene ends were 0 bases for V and 3 bases for J; bases not matched to a gene: 6. The CDR3 covers 17 residues. Germline V gene data show CDR1 as SEHNR and CDR2 as FQNEAQ (reference sequence). The CDR3 reads CASSLALLADDTGELFF. The CDR3 DNA reads as TGTGCCAGCAGCTTAGCGCTACTAGCGGACGACACCGGGGAGCTGTTTTTT.

This clonotype was counted at least ten times. V is TRBV2 and J is TRBJ2-7; 8 bases are shared with TRBD1. The ends lost 4 bases at V and 5 bases at J; junction bases unmatched: 7. CDR1 is SNHLY, CDR2 FYNNEI, per germline. The CDR3 totals 14 residues. The CDR3 DNA is TGTGCCAGCAGTGCGGGACAGGCAACTCACGAGCAGTACTTC. Protein product: CASSAGQATHEQYF.

This clonotype was counted only a few times. This may stem from a read error, because a much larger clone lies one nucleotide away. The chain combines TRBV28 with TRBJ2-7, with TRBD2 identical over 9 bases. V gave up 6 bases and J gave up 2 bases; unmatched junction bases: 8. The CDR3 runs to 15 residues. Germline-derived CDR1 and CDR2 are MDHEN and SYDVKM. CDR3 sequence: CASSEGLARAYEQYF. CDR3 coding DNA: TGTGCCAGCAGCGAAGGACTAGCGAGGGCCTACGAGCAGTACTTC.

The table lists this clonotype with a few counts. The chain joins TRBV10-2 to TRBJ2-6, with D uncertain. CDR3 length equals 18 residues. Trimming cost V 2 bases and J 0 bases, with 14 bases left between them. CDR1 and CDR2 from the germline V gene are WSHSY and SAAADI. The CDR3 here is CASSEIRIDISGANVLTF. CDR3 DNA: TGCGCCAGCAGTGAGATCCGGATAGATATCTCTGGGGCCAACGTCCTGACTTTC.

The genes are TRBV27 and TRBJ2-7; D is possibly TRBD2 (6 bases). The CDR3 loop spans 17 amino acids. Trimming removed 0 bases from V and 0 bases from J, with 15 bases in between. Germline V lookup: CDR1 MNHEY, CDR2 SMNVEV (reference sequence). CDR3 sequence: CASSLSGTSILSYEQYF. The CDR3 DNA follows: TGTGCCAGCAGTTTATCGGGGACTTCCATCCTCTCCTACGAGCAGTACTTC.

With regard to this clonotype: A much more abundant neighbour one base away suggests this may be a read error. V and J are TRBV12-3 or TRBV12-4 and TRBJ2-6, with no clear D. The CDR3 sequence is 14 residues long. With 5 bases removed from V and 0 bases from J, the gap between germline ends came to 5 bases. The CDR3 nucleotides are TGTGCCAGCAGTGAGTACTCTGGGGCCAACGTCCTGACTTTC. Translation gives CASSEYSGANVLTF.

The chain recombines TRBV5-4 with TRBJ1-1, with D tentatively TRBD1 (5 bases). V dropped 3 bases and J dropped 0 bases, with 15 bases sitting between them. The CDR3 extends over 16 amino acids. The germline V gene has CDR1 SGHNT and CDR2 YYREEE (reference sequence). CDR3 region: CASSWQGLVMNTEAFF. The CDR3 nucleotides are TGTGCCAGCAGCTGGCAGGGACTGGTTATGAACACTGAAGCTTTCTTT.

In its sample, this clonotype was seen a few times. V is TRBV2 and J is TRBJ2-3; 8 bases fit TRBD1. V shed 6 bases and J 0 bases; nucleotides not matched to a gene: 14. There are 18 residues in the CDR3. Germline CDR1 and CDR2: SNHLY and FYNNEI. The CDR3 region is CASSPRTGQKTSTDTQYF. In nucleotides, the CDR3 is TGTGCCAGCAGCCCTCGGACAGGGCAAAAGACTAGCACAGATACGCAGTATTTT.

This clonotype occurred many times. The rearrangement links TRBV12-3 or TRBV12-4 to TRBJ1-5, with 9 bases that match TRBD1. V gave up 5 bases and J gave up 7 bases; unmatched junction bases: 6. This CDR3 comprises 14 residues. CDR3 DNA sequence: TGTGCCAGCAGTACCACAGGGGGCCGGCAGCCCCAGCATTTT. Translated, it gives CASSTTGGRQPQHF.

The gene calls are TRBV29-1 and TRBJ2-1; 9 bases are a match to TRBD2. CDR3 length equals 16 residues. The V gene end was trimmed by 1 base and the J gene end by 2 bases; junction bases not matched to a gene: 6. Germline V CDR1 and CDR2: SQVTM, ANQGSEA. CDR3 protein: CSVEVHRLAAYNEQFF. The CDR3 DNA reads as TGCAGCGTTGAAGTCCACAGACTAGCGGCCTACAATGAGCAGTTCTTC.

This clonotype was seen many times. The gene calls are TRBV6-1 and TRBJ2-7; 9 bases line up with TRBD2. This CDR3 spans 15 amino acids. Germline assignment: CDR1 MNHNS and CDR2 SASEGT. The J segment lost 3 bases and the V segment lost 7 bases, leaving 10 bases of the junction unmatched. The CDR3, as DNA: TGTGCCAGCACCAGCCGACTAGCGGAGTACTACGAGCAGTACTTC. It yields the protein CASTSRLAEYYEQYF.

This clonotype was counted a few times. This chain joins TRBV7-9 and TRBJ1-4; D gene ambiguous. Germline assignment: CDR1 SEHNR and CDR2 FQNEAQ (reference sequence). The CDR3 contains 18 residues. The ends were cut back, 1 base at V and 0 bases at J, with 15 bases in the middle. CDR3 amino acids: CASSLGQPSVSTNEKLFF. In DNA form, the CDR3 reads TGTGCCAGCAGCTTAGGCCAGCCCTCCGTATCAACTAATGAAAAACTGTTTTTT.

CDR3 DNA sequence: TGTGCCAGCAGCCAAGATTGGGGGAATGAAAAACTGTTTTTT. It encodes CASSQDWGNEKLFF. This chain links TRBV14 with TRBJ1-4; a weak D match, TRBD1 (5 bases). Germline assignment: CDR1 SGHDN and CDR2 FVKESK. The CDR3 covers 14 residues. Trimming removed 0 bases at V and 5 bases at J, with 7 bases between.

A few counts support this clonotype. The rearrangement joins TRBV5-1 to TRBJ2-7; 7 bases match TRBD2. V dropped 4 bases and J dropped 3; count of bases not matched to a gene: 7. CDR3 size: 14 residues. The germline V gene has CDR1 SGHRS and CDR2 YFSETQ. The CDR3 loop is CASSGGGALYEQYF. The CDR3 DNA is TGCGCCAGCAGCGGGGGGGGAGCTCTCTACGAGCAGTACTTC.

This clonotype was counted ten times or more. The chain has TRBV20-1 and TRBJ2-5; TRBD1 might be the D (6 bases). V was pared by 2 bases and J by 4 bases, with 14 bases between. Looked up from germline, CDR1 is DFQATT and CDR2 is SNEGSKA (reference sequence). The CDR3 has 14 amino acids. CDR3 sequence reads: CSARSGTSIETQYF. The CDR3 DNA reads as TGCAGTGCTAGATCTGGGACATCAATAGAGACCCAGTACTTC.

This chain connects TRBV9 to TRBJ1-1; D unclear. The CDR3 loop spans 14 amino acids. The V gene's germline CDR1 is SGDLS and CDR2 YYNGEE. Trimming cost V 3 bases and J 4 bases, with 13 bases left between them. This CDR3 is CASSEQDGVTEAFF. In DNA, the CDR3 is TGTGCCAGCAGCGAGCAGGATGGGGTCACTGAAGCTTTCTTT.

In this sample, this clonotype turned up many times. The CDR3 coding sequence is TGTGCCAGCAGTGAATATGGGAGCCAGCCCCAGCATTTT. Its protein product is CASSEYGSQPQHF. The chain carries TRBV2 and TRBJ1-5; D gene unclear. This CDR3 spans 13 amino acids. Per the germline V gene, CDR1 is SNHLY and CDR2 is FYNNEI. Trimming shortened V by 2 bases and J by 7 bases, and 9 bases separated the two germline ends.